This T cell receptor (beta chain) was found in a study of regulatory T cells in long-lasting Graves disease (dated by TCRdb to 2020 to 2023). General notes on the study: Persistent Graves' disease was defined as antithyroid drug treatment for over 5 years with persistently positive TSH receptor autoantibodies. Peripheral blood TCR sequencing and RNA sequencing compared persistent Graves' disease patients with newly diagnosed Graves' disease patients. The study took place in China and was registered as a clinical trial. A total of around 35 samples underwent TCR sequencing: some 13 from persistent and around 20 from newly diagnosed Graves' disease patients. On average, persistent Graves' disease patients in the clinical cohort had been on antithyroid drugs for approximately ten years. Broad study findings and their caveats: Because the primary lesion, thyroid tissue, could not be accessed, the study looked at peripheral blood alone. Preferential use of TRBV28, TRBJ1-2 and TRBJ2-5 was observed in persistent disease, whereas TRBV20-1 and TRBJ2-1 were favored in newly diagnosed disease. Persistent patients shared more public clonotypes among themselves (approximately 2,500) than newly diagnosed patients did (roughly 920). Only the TCR beta chain was sequenced and analyzed. Compared with newly diagnosed patients, persistent Graves' disease patients had lower TCR Shannon entropy and fewer highly expanded clones, which suggests clonal expansion. The authors noted that the small sample size was a limitation that may lower accuracy.

The intended sense of this specimen's time point label: persistent/refractory GD, antithyroid drugs over 5 years with positive TRAb. RNA was extracted from PBMCs in TRIzol for both TCR sequencing and RNA sequencing. The diagnosis of Graves' disease followed American Thyroid Association guidelines. Recruitment of patients was carried out at an endocrinology department in Xi'an, China. From each patient, approximately 9 milliliters of peripheral blood was collected into an EDTA anticoagulant tube. Ficoll Paque Plus density gradient separation was used to isolate PBMCs, and no further T cell sorting was performed. An Agilent 2100 Bioanalyzer and agarose gel were used to check RNA quality, while a NanoDrop 2000 measured RNA concentration. The receptor library was made with multiplex PCR. The run used an Illumina HiSeq 4000. TCR beta libraries were built with iRepertoire HTBI primers and Arm-PCR amplification of CDR3 regions. Before sequencing, the PCR products went through gel purification. Regarding the original processing steps: A total of fewer than 70 TRBV and 14 TRBJ segments were identified across samples and were used for gene usage analysis of CDR3 amino acid clonotypes. COPE and FqMerger were used to merge the filtered high-quality paired reads into contigs. Contigs were aligned with BLAST to IMGT TRBV, TRBD and TRBJ reference genes, and CDR3 was defined per IMGT. Highly expanded clones were defined as clonotypes with a frequency above 0.1%. Shannon entropy was used to measure repertoire diversity, and the Gini coefficient was used to measure V-J evenness. Clonotypes shared by more than one individual were considered public. Starting from the raw public reads, TCRdb applied fastp trimming at Q25, assembled clones with MiXCR and retained in-frame beta chains. Each CDR3 protein appears once, grouped with its most common genes and DNA. These V and J calls originate from TCRdb's pipeline instead of the authors' own analysis. In all, the sample holds 500,000 to 800,000 distinct CDR3 sequences, and about 30% of those were seen once. Under 55% of the sample is in the top ten clones.

Worth noting for this clonotype: Its antigen remains undetermined. Per-base quality was not reported, and no clone a single base away is much larger than it.

Here V drops 3 bases and J drops 7 bases, and the junction holds 7 bases not matched to any gene. CDR3 length: 14 amino acids, cysteine to phenylalanine. Solely the CDR3 DNA is kept, with 42 bases framed from the first base. The germline V gene encodes CDR1 SGHDN and CDR2 FVKESK. The TCR originated in a female donor with Graves disease. The sequence is built from TRBV14 and TRBJ1-1; 8 central nucleotides agree with TRBD1. Sequenced material: peripheral blood mononuclear cells (PBMCs), taken when the disease was refractory, from a patient treated with antithyroid drugs. This receptor has the CDR3 CASSHLDRDREAFF. The DNA is TGTGCCAGCAGCCATCTGGACAGGGACCGTGAAGCTTTCTTT. With the portions outside the CDR3 filled from the reference TRBV14 and TRBJ1-1 genes, the complete variable region becomes EAGVTQFPSHSVIEKGQTVTLRCDPISGHDNLYWYRRVMGKEIKFLLHFVKESKQDESGMPNNRFLAERTGGTYSTLKVQPAELEDSGVYFCASSHLDRDREAFFGQGTRLTVV.